This TCR beta chain was profiled in a study of blood T cell repertoires in COVID-19. As for the study in general: Donors in the United States, Italy and Spain gave samples during acute or convalescent COVID-19. The cDNA or gDNA used as material had been derived from T cells, B-cell-depleted T cells, or PBMCs.

In the original processing: Nucleated cell number was recorded as an estimate derived from reference gene primer amplification. The data were produced by immunoSEQ multiplex PCR, yet TCRdb's version contains in-frame clones alone and is incomplete. V, J and clone size derive from that table, while D and trimming were established from the DNA sequence. In the table there are about 110,000 clones, less than 90% of which are singletons. Germline values: CDR1 MNHEY, CDR2 SMNVEV (reference sequence). The CDR3 is made up of 14 amino acids. Trimming took 7 bases from V and 2 from J; bases not matched to a gene: 7.

The V call is TRBV27, the J call TRBJ2-7; 8 bases match TRBD1. Sequenced input: peripheral blood. The sequence came from a woman aged 55-70 years with acute or convalescent COVID-19. The CDR3 sequence is CASKKGGQAYEQYF. CDR3 in DNA: TGTGCCAGCAAGAAAGGGGGACAGGCCTACGAGCAGTACTTC.